The rows below give T cell receptor beta chains drawn from one sample of a study of identical twins. TCRdb analysed the 5' RACE reads with MiXCR anew, one entry per CDR3 protein. The sample carries 400,000 or so distinct CDR3 sequences, 9% recorded once. Sequencing was carried out using naive T cells sorted from blood. Receptor source: a woman in her 50s in good health. Each CDR3 is given with its conserved first and last residue. A D gene is named only where the DNA matches it firmly. A row's size may be missing; if present it is once, few, many or a size class.

v_call,d_call,j_call,clone_size,cdr3_aa,cdr3_nt
TRBV29-1,TRBD2,TRBJ2-2,NA,CSVAAGGWTGELLF,TGCAGCGTTGCCGCGGGAGGATGGACCGGGGAGCTGCTTTTT
TRBV18,TRBD1,TRBJ1-4,many,CASSPTGVNEKLFF,TGTGCCAGCTCACCGACAGGGGTTAATGAAAAACTGTTTTTT
TRBV29-1,NA,TRBJ1-3,many,CSVVNSGNTIYF,TGCAGCGTTGTTAACTCTGGAAACACCATATATTTT
TRBV6-5,NA,TRBJ2-3,many,CASSYGGESGPDTQYF,TGTGCCAGCAGTTACGGAGGGGAATCAGGCCCAGATACGCAGTATTTT
TRBV5-1,NA,TRBJ2-5,many,CASSPGTTFGVQETQYF,TGCGCCAGCAGCCCAGGAACCACCTTCGGGGTCCAAGAGACCCAGTACTTC
TRBV7-9,NA,TRBJ2-3,many,CASSFVGGTHTQYF,TGTGCCAGCAGCTTTGTGGGCGGGACACATACGCAGTATTTT
TRBV13,NA,TRBJ2-7,few,CASSLERLVYEQYF,TGTGCCAGCAGCTTGGAGAGACTAGTTTACGAGCAGTACTTC
TRBV24-1,TRBD2,TRBJ2-1,many,CATSSGSNNEQFF,TGTGCCACCTCTAGCGGGAGTAACAATGAGCAGTTCTTC
TRBV7-8,TRBD1,TRBJ2-2,NA,CASSPGQGKGTGELFF,TGTGCCAGCAGCCCGGGACAGGGGAAGGGCACCGGGGAGCTGTTTTTT
TRBV7-8,TRBD2,TRBJ2-2,NA,CASSSAGLASGELFF,TGTGCCAGCAGCTCCGCGGGACTAGCGTCCGGGGAGCTGTTTTTT
TRBV10-3,TRBD2,TRBJ2-3,NA,CPISSGSTDTQYF,TGTCCCATCAGTAGCGGGAGCACAGATACGCAGTATTTT
TRBV10-2,NA,TRBJ1-1,NA,CASSESVQNTEAFF,TGCGCCAGCAGTGAGTCGGTGCAGAACACTGAAGCTTTCTTT
TRBV12-5,NA,TRBJ2-7,NA,CASRDRDPNEQYF,TGTGCTAGTCGGGACCGGGACCCCAACGAGCAGTACTTC
TRBV4-1,TRBD1,TRBJ2-1,many,CASSQDLRDRVYNEQFF,TGCGCCAGCAGCCAAGATCTGAGAGACAGGGTGTACAATGAGCAGTTCTTC
TRBV20-1,TRBD1,TRBJ2-2,few,CSAWGQDSGELFF,TGCAGTGCTTGGGGACAGGATTCCGGGGAGCTGTTTTTT
TRBV6-5,TRBD1,TRBJ2-1,NA,CASRRQGSYNEQFF,TGTGCCAGCCGGAGACAGGGATCCTACAATGAGCAGTTCTTC
TRBV2,TRBD2,TRBJ2-1,few,CAGQRTSGDNEQFF,TGTGCCGGTCAAAGGACTAGCGGGGACAATGAGCAGTTCTTC
TRBV7-9,NA,TRBJ1-1,few,CASSLGRWGVEAFF,TGTGCCAGCAGCTTAGGACGGTGGGGGGTTGAAGCTTTCTTT
TRBV10-1,NA,TRBJ2-2,NA,CASSDSPEGLVTGELFF,TGCGCCAGCAGTGACTCCCCTGAGGGCCTCGTCACCGGGGAGCTGTTTTTT
TRBV11-1,NA,TRBJ2-7,NA,CASTNPGAYEQYF,TGTGCCAGCACCAACCCGGGTGCGTACGAGCAGTACTTC
TRBV4-1,NA,TRBJ1-2,few,CASSQEYRVKRNDYGYTF,TGCGCCAGCAGCCAAGAGTACCGGGTTAAGCGCAACGACTATGGCTACACCTTC
TRBV7-9,NA,TRBJ2-7,NA,CASSLPLVPEQYF,TGTGCCAGCAGCCTACCACTGGTTCCCGAGCAGTACTTC
TRBV11-2,NA,TRBJ2-3,NA,CASSPPLRDTQYF,TGTGCCAGCAGCCCACCGCTGCGGGATACGCAGTATTTT
TRBV20-1,TRBD2,TRBJ2-5,few,CSALVAREVWETQYF,TGCAGTGCTCTAGTTGCGCGGGAGGTCTGGGAGACCCAGTACTTC
TRBV20-1,TRBD2,TRBJ2-1,many,CSAIGTSGSMGEQFF,TGCAGTGCGATCGGGACTAGCGGGAGCATGGGTGAGCAGTTCTTC
TRBV12-3/TRBV12-4,NA,TRBJ2-7,few,CASSSDSPEQYF,TGTGCCAGCAGTTCGGACAGCCCCGAGCAGTACTTC
TRBV7-3,NA,TRBJ2-5,NA,CASSFRGWGETQYF,TGTGCCAGCAGCTTTCGAGGCTGGGGGGAGACCCAGTACTTC
TRBV10-3,NA,TRBJ1-1,many,CAGTDSSNTEAFF,TGTGCCGGCACGGACAGCTCGAACACTGAAGCTTTCTTT
TRBV20-1,NA,TRBJ2-1,few,CSARRNLLRFNEQFF,TGCAGTGCTAGACGTAATCTACTTCGTTTTAATGAGCAGTTCTTC
TRBV20-1,NA,TRBJ2-3,NA,CSARDLRSSTDTQYF,TGCAGTGCTAGAGATCTCCGGTCATCCACAGATACGCAGTATTTT
TRBV6-5,NA,TRBJ2-7,few,CASTSQGGSLYEQYF,TGTGCCAGCACGAGTCAAGGCGGTAGTCTGTACGAGCAGTACTTC
TRBV21-1,NA,TRBJ1-5,few,CASSNGTISNQPQHF,TGTGCCAGCAGCAACGGGACAATTAGCAATCAGCCCCAGCATTTT
TRBV12-3/TRBV12-4,NA,TRBJ1-1,NA,CASRKLGNTEAFF,TGTGCCAGCAGAAAGCTGGGGAACACTGAAGCTTTCTTT
TRBV7-2,TRBD2,TRBJ2-3,NA,CASSPRLAEDTQYF,TGTGCCAGCAGCCCGCGACTAGCGGAGGATACGCAGTATTTT
TRBV7-9,TRBD2,TRBJ2-1,NA,CASSSTSGRENEQFF,TGTGCCAGCAGTTCGACTAGCGGGAGGGAAAATGAGCAGTTCTTC
TRBV5-1,TRBD2,TRBJ2-2,many,CASSFSSGSAGELFF,TGCGCCAGCAGCTTCTCTAGCGGGAGTGCCGGGGAGCTGTTTTTT
TRBV4-1,TRBD1,TRBJ2-5,NA,CASSQDGGQGLKTQYF,TGCGCCAGCAGCCAAGATGGGGGACAGGGGTTAAAGACCCAGTACTTC
TRBV20-1,NA,TRBJ2-1,NA,CSARTVDSYNEQFF,TGCAGTGCCCGGACAGTAGACTCCTACAATGAGCAGTTCTTC
TRBV5-1,NA,TRBJ1-5,few,CATSTDGGQPQHF,TGCGCCACCTCGACGGACGGGGGTCAGCCCCAGCATTTT
TRBV4-1,TRBD2,TRBJ2-4,few,CASRPGLAGGGAKNIQYF,TGCGCCAGCAGACCCGGACTAGCGGGAGGAGGAGCCAAAAACATTCAGTACTTC
TRBV4-1,TRBD2,TRBJ2-1,few,CASSQVGLAINEQFF,TGCGCCAGCAGCCAAGTGGGACTAGCGATCAATGAGCAGTTCTTC
TRBV5-1,NA,TRBJ1-2,NA,CASSFLTGENYGYTF,TGCGCCAGCAGCTTTCTTACAGGTGAAAACTATGGCTACACCTTC
TRBV7-8,NA,TRBJ1-1,many,CASSLEGFEAFF,TGTGCCAGCAGCTTAGAGGGGTTTGAAGCTTTCTTT
TRBV4-1,TRBD1,TRBJ1-2,NA,CASSQGGTGGVGYTF,TGCGCCAGCAGCCAGGGCGGGACAGGGGGCGTTGGCTACACCTTC
TRBV6-5,NA,TRBJ2-1,NA,CASSYAWTAEQFF,TGTGCCAGCAGTTACGCCTGGACAGCCGAGCAGTTCTTC
TRBV9,NA,TRBJ2-3,few,CASSVGRGGSDTQYF,TGTGCCAGCAGCGTAGGAAGGGGAGGTAGCGATACGCAGTATTTT
TRBV5-1,NA,TRBJ2-7,few,CASKVRGIEDYEQYF,TGCGCCAGCAAGGTCCGGGGAATCGAAGATTACGAGCAGTACTTC
TRBV14,NA,TRBJ2-1,many,CASSQANGNEQFF,TGTGCCAGCAGCCAAGCTAACGGTAATGAGCAGTTCTTC